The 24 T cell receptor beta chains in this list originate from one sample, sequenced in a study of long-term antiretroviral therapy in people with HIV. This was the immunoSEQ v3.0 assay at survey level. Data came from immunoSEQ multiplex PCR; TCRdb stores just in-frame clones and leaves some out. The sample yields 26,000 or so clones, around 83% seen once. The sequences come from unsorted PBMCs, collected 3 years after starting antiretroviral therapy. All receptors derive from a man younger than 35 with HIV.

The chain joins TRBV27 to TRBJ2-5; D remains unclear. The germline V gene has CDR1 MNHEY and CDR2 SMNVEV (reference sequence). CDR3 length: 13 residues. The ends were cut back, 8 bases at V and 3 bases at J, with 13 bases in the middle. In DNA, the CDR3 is TGTGCCAGCGGCTACCCGCTAAAAGAGACCCAGTACTTC. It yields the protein CASGYPLKETQYF.

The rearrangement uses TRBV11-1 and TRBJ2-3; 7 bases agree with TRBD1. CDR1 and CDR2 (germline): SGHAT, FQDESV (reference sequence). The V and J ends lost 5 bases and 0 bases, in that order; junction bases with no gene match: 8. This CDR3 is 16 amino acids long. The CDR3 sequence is CASSPAWDRSTDTQYF. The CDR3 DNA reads TGTGCCAGCAGCCCCGCCTGGGACAGAAGCACAGATACGCAGTATTTT.

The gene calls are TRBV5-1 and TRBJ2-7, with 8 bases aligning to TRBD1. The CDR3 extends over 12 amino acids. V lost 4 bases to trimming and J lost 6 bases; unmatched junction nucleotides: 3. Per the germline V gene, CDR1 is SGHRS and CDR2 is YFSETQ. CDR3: CASSPGGGEQYV. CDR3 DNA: TGCGCCAGCAGCCCAGGGGGCGGCGAGCAGTACGTC.

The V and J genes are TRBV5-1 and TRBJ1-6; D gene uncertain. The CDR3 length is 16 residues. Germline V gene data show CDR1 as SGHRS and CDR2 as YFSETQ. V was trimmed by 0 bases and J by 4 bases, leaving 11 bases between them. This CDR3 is CASSLAGAAYNSPLHF. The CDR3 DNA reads TGCGCCAGCAGCTTGGCGGGTGCGGCTTATAATTCACCCCTCCACTTT.

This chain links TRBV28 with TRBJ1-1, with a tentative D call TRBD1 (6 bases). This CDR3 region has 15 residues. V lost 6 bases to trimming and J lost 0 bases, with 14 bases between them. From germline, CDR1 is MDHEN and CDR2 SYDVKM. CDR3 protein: CASRQTGAMNTEAFF. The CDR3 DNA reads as TGTGCCAGCAGACAGACAGGAGCGATGAACACTGAAGCTTTCTTT.

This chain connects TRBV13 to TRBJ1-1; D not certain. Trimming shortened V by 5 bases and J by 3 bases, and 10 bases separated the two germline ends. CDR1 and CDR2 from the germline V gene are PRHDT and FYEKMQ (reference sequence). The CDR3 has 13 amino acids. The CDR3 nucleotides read TGTGCCAGCAGCCCCCAAGTCGACACTGAAGCTTTCTTT. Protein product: CASSPQVDTEAFF.

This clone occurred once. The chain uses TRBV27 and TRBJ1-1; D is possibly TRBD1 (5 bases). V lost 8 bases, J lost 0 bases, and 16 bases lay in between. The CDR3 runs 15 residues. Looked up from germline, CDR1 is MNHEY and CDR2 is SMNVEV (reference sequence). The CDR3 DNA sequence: TGTGCCAGCGGCCAACTAGGGGTCATGAACACTGAAGCTTTCTTT. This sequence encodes CASGQLGVMNTEAFF.

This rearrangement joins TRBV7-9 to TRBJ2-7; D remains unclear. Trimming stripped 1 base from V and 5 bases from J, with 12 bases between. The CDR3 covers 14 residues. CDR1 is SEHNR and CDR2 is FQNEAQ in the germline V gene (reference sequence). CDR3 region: CASSLEGRSDEQYF. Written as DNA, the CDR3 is TGTGCCAGCAGCTTAGAAGGCAGGAGTGACGAGCAGTACTTC.

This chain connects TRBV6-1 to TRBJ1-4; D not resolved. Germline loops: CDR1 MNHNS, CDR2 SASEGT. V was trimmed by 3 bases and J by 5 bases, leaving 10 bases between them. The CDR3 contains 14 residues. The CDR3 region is CASSEQWSNEKLFF. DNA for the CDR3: TGTGCCAGCAGTGAGCAGTGGTCGAATGAAAAACTGTTTTTT.

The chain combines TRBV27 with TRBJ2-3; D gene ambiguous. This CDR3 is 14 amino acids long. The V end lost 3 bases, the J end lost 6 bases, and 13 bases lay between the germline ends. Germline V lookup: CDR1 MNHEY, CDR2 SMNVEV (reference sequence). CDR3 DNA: TGTGCCAGCAGTTTGAACGTGTTTGTGGATACGCAGTATTTT. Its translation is CASSLNVFVDTQYF.

CDR3 sequence: CASSIPDSYTEAFF. As DNA, the CDR3 is TGTGCCAGTAGTATACCGGACAGTTACACTGAAGCTTTCTTT. The gene calls are TRBV19 and TRBJ1-1; TRBD1 is a possible D gene (6 bases). Trimming removed 2 bases at V and 3 bases at J, with 10 bases between. The CDR3 is 14 amino acids. Germline V gives CDR1 LNHDA, CDR2 SQIVND (reference sequence). Full variable domain (missing parts from reference TRBV19 and TRBJ1-1): DGGITQSPKYLFRKEGQNVTLSCEQNLNHDAMYWYRQDPGQGLRLIYYSQIVNDFQKGDIAEGYSVSREKKESFPLTVTSAQKNPTAFYLCASSIPDSYTEAFFGQGTRLTVV.

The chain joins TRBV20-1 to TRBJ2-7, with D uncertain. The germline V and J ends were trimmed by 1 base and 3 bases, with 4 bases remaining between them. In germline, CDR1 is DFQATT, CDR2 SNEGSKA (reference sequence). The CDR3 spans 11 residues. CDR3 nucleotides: TGCAGTGCTAGAGGGCACTACGAGCAGTACTTC. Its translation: CSARGHYEQYF.

CDR3 sequence: CASRRAGPTEAFF. The CDR3 DNA sequence: TGTGCCAGCCGCCGGGCGGGGCCTACTGAAGCTTTCTTT. The chain employs TRBV6-5 and TRBJ1-1; D might be TRBD1 (5 bases). The CDR3 runs to 13 residues. Trimming cost V 8 bases and J 5 bases, with 15 bases left between them. The V gene's germline CDR1 is MNHEY and CDR2 SVGAGI.

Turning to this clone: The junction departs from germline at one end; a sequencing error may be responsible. The CDR3 loop is CASSPRQDTEAFF. CDR3 nucleotide sequence: TGTGCCAGCTCACCACGACAGGACACGGAAGCTTTCTTT. The J gene is TRBJ1-1, the V gene TRBV18; D may be TRBD1 (6 bases). Germline values: CDR1 KGHSH, CDR2 LQKENI. The CDR3 contains 13 residues. The complete variable domain, with remaining parts taken from reference TRBV18 and TRBJ1-1, reads NAGVMQNPRHLVRRRGQEARLRCSPMKGHSHVYWYRQLPEEGLKFMVYLQKENIIDESGMPKERFSAEFPKEGPSILRIQQVVRGDSAAYFCASSPRQDTEAFFGQGTRLTVV.

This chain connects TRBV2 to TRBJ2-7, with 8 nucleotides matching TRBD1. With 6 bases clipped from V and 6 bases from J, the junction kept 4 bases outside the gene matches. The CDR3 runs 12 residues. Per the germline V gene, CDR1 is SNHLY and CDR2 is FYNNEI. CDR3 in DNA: TGTGCCAGCAGCAGGACAGGGTCCGAGCAGTACTTC. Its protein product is CASSRTGSEQYF.

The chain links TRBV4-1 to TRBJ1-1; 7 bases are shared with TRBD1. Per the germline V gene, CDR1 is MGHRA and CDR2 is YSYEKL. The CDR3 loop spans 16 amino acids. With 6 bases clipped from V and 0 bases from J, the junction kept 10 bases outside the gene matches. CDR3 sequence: CASSPIQGQLNTEAFF. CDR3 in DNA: TGCGCCAGCAGTCCTATCCAGGGACAGCTGAACACTGAAGCTTTCTTT.

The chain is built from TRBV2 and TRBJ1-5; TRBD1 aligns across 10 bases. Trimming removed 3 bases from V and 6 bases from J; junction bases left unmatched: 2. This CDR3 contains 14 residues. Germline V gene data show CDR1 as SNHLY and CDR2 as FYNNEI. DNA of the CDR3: TGTGCCAGCAGTGAGGACAGGGGGTTTCAGCCCCAGCATTTT. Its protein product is CASSEDRGFQPQHF.

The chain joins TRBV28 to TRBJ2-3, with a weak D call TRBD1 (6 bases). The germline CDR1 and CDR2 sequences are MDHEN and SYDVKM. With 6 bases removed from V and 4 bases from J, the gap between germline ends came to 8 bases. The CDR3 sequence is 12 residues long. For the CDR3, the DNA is TGTGCCAGCAGATCAGGGGCAGATACGCAGTATTTT. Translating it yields CASRSGADTQYF.

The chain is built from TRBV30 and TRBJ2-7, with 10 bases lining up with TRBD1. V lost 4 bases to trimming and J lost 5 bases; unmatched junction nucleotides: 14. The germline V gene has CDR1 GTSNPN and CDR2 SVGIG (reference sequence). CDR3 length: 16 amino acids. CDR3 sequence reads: CAWTSHLGQGTHEQYF. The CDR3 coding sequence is TGTGCCTGGACTAGTCATCTGGGACAGGGGACCCACGAGCAGTACTTC. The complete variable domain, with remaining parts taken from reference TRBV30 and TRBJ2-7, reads SQTIHQWPATLVQPVGSPLSLECTVEGTSNPNLYWYRQAAGRGLQLLFYSVGIGQISSEVPQNLSASRPQDRQFILSSKKLLLSDSGFYLCAWTSHLGQGTHEQYFGPGTRLTVT.

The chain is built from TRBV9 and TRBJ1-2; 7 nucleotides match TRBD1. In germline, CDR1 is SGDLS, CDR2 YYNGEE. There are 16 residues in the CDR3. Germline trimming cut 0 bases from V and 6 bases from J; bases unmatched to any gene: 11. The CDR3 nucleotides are TGTGCCAGCAGCGTAGGGGGTAGGGGGCCGAGGGATGGCTACACCTTC. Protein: CASSVGGRGPRDGYTF.

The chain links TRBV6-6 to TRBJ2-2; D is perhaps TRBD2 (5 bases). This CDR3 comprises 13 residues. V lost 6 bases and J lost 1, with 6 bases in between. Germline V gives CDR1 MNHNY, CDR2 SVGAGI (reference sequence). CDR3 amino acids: CASSRGNTGELFF. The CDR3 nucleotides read TGTGCCAGCAGCCGGGGGAACACCGGGGAGCTGTTTTTT.

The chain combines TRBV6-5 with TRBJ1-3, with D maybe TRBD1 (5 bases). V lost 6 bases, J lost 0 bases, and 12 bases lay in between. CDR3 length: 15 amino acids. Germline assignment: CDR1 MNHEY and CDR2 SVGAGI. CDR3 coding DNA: TGTGCCAGCAGGTTCGACAGATTCTCTGGAAACACCATATATTTT. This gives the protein CASRFDRFSGNTIYF.

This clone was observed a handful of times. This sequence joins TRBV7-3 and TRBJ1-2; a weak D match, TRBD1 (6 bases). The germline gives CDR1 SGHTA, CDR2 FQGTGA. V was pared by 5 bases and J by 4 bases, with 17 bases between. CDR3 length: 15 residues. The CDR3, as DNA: TGTGCCAGCAGCCCCTACGCGGGACACCGCTATGGCTACACCTTC. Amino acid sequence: CASSPYAGHRYGYTF.

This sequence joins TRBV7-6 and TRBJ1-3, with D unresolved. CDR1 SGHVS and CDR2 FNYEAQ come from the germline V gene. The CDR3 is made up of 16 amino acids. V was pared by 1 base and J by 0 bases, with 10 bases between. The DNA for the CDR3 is TGTGCCAGCAGCTTAGAAGGGCCGAACTCTGGAAACACCATATATTTT. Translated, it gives CASSLEGPNSGNTIYF.